This T cell receptor beta chain was retrieved from a study of T cell changes during pregnancy in multiple sclerosis. Produced via immunoSEQ multiplex PCR; TCRdb's table is partial and in-frame only. The repertoire consists of about 44,000 clones, with around nine tenths occurring once and the leading ten covering roughly 0.7%. This CDR3 has 14 amino acids. After removal of 6 bases from V and 8 bases from J, the junction contained 10 bases not matched to a gene. Germline V gives CDR1 MNHNY, CDR2 SVGAGI (reference sequence). Sequenced here: CD4+ T cells from peripheral blood mononuclear cells, sampled in the first trimester of pregnancy. The chain links TRBV6-6 to TRBJ1-2; TRBD1 matches at 9 bases. This clonotype was obtained from a female donor with multiple sclerosis, enrolled in a pregnancy study. DNA of the CDR3: TGTGCCAGCAGATATGGACAGGGGCTTGGGGGCTACACCTTC. Its protein product is CASRYGQGLGGYTF.